This TCR beta chain originates from a study of CD8 T cells in ankylosing spondylitis. Points from the study as a whole: Fewer than 10 highly homologous variants formed a TCR beta motif that appeared characteristic of ankylosing spondylitis blood.

There are a few counts of this clonotype. What it recognizes is unknown. Germline assignment: CDR1 SEHNR and CDR2 FQNEAQ (reference sequence). Trimming pared 4 bases from V and 9 bases from J, leaving 16 bases between. This CDR3 comprises 14 residues. TCRdb processed the 5' RACE reads anew with MiXCR; each CDR3 protein has one entry. The sample consists of some 700,000 distinct CDR3 sequences, roughly 19% of them appearing once. The TCR comes from a male donor with ankylosing spondylitis. Input material: blood, either unsorted or a sorted T cell fraction (not recorded which). V and J are TRBV7-9 and TRBJ2-1; D might be TRBD2 (6 bases). The CDR3 bases are TGTGCCAGCAGCTCGCTCATACTAGCTTTTGAGCAGTTCTTC. This encodes CASSSLILAFEQFF.